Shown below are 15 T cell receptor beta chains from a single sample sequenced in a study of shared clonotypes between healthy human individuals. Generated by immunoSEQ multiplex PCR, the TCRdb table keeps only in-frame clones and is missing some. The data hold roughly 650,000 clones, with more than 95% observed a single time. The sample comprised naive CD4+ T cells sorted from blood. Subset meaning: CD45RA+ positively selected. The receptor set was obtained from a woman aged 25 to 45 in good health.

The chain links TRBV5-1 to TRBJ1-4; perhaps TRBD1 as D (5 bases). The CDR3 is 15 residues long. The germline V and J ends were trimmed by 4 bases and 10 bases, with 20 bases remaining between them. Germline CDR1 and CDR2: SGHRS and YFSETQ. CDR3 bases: TGCGCCAGCAGCGCGACGGGACGTGAGAGGGGAAAACTGTTTTTT. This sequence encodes CASSATGRERGKLFF.

As DNA, the CDR3 is TGTGCCAGCAGCCAAGTCCTAGCGGCTCGCACAGATACGCAGTATTTT. It is translated as CASSQVLAARTDTQYF. The chain couples TRBV4-2 to TRBJ2-3, with 7 nucleotides matching TRBD2. Germline V gene lookup returns CDR1 LGHNA and CDR2 YNFKEQ. V dropped 1 base and J dropped 1; count of bases not matched to a gene: 5. CDR3 length: 16 amino acids.

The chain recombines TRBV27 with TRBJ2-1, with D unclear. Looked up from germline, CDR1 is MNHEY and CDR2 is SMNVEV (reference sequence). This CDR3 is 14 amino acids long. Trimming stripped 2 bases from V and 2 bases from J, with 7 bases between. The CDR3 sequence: CASSLHITYNEQFF. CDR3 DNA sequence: TGTGCCAGCAGTTTACACATCACCTACAATGAGCAGTTCTTC.

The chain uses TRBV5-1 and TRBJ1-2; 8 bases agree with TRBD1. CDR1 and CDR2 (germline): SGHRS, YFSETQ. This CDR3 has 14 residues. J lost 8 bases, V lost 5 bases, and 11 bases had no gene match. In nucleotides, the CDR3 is TGCGCCAGCAGGGAGAAGGGGACAGGACAAGGCTACACCTTC. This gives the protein CASREKGTGQGYTF.

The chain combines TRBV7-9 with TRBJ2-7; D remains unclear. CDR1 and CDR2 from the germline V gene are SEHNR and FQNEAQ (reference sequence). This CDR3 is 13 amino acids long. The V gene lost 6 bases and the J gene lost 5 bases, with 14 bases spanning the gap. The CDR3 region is CASRSFGLHEQYF. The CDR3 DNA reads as TGTGCCAGCAGATCCTTTGGGCTCCACGAGCAGTACTTC.

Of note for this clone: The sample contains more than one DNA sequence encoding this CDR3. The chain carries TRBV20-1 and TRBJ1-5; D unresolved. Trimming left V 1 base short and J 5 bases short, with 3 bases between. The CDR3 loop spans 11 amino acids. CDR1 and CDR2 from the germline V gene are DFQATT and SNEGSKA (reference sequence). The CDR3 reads CSARVDQPQHF. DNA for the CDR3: TGCAGTGCTAGAGTTGATCAGCCCCAGCATTTT.

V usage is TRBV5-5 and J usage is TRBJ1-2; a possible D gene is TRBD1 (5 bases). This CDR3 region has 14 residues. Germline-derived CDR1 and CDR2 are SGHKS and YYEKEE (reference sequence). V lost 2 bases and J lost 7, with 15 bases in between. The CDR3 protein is CASSFQGVGGGYTF. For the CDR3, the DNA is TGTGCCAGCAGCTTTCAGGGAGTCGGAGGTGGCTACACCTTC.

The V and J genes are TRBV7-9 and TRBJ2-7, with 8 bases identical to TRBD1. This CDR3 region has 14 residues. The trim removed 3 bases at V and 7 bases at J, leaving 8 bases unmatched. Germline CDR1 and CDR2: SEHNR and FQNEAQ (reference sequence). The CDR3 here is CASSLNRGLGEQYF. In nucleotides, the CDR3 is TGTGCCAGCAGCTTGAACAGGGGGTTAGGTGAGCAGTACTTC.

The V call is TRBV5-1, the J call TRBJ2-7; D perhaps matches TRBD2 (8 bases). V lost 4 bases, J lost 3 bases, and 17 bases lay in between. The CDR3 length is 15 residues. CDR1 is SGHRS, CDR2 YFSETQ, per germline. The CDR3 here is CASSTGAGGGYEQYF. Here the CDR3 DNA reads TGCGCCAGCAGCACAGGGGCGGGAGGAGGCTACGAGCAGTACTTC. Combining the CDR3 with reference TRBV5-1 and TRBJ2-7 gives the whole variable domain KAGVTQTPRYLIKTRGQQVTLSCSPISGHRSVSWYQQTPGQGLQFLFEYFSETQRNKGNFPGRFSGRQFSNSRSEMNVSTLELGDSALYLCASSTGAGGGYEQYFGPGTRLTVT.

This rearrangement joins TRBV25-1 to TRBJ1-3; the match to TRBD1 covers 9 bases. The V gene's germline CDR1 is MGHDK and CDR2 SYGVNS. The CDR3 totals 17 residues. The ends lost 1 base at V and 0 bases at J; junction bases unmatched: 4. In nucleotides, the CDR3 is TGTGCCAGCAGTGAATTGGGGACAGGGAACTCTGGAAACACCATATATTTT. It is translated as CASSELGTGNSGNTIYF.

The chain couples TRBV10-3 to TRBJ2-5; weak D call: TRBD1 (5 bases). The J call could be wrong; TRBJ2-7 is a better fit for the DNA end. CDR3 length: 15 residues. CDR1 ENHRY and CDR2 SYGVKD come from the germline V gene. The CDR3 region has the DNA TGTGCCATCAGTGAGCGGCAGGGTCACTCCTACGAGCAGTACTTC. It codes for CAISERQGHSYEQYF.

The CDR3 reads CASSPSGIYEQYF. CDR3 DNA sequence: TGTGCCAGCAGTCCTAGCGGGATCTACGAGCAGTACTTC. The chain employs TRBV6-1 and TRBJ2-7, with TRBD2 matching 9 bases. Trimming cost V 5 bases and J 3 bases; bases outside gene matches: 2. CDR1 is MNHNS and CDR2 is SASEGT in the germline V gene. The CDR3 contains 13 residues.

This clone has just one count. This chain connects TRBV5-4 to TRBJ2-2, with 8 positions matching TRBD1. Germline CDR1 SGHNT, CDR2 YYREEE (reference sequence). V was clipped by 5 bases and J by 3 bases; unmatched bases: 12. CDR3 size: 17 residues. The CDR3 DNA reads TGTGCCAGCAGACACGAGGGCGGGACAGGAGACACCGGGGAGCTGTTTTTT. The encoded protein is CASRHEGGTGDTGELFF. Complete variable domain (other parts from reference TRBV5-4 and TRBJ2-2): ETGVTQSPTHLIKTRGQQVTLRCSSQSGHNTVSWYQQALGQGPQFIFQYYREEENGRGNFPPRFSGLQFPNYSSELNVNALELDDSALYLCASRHEGGTGDTGELFFGEGSRLTVL.

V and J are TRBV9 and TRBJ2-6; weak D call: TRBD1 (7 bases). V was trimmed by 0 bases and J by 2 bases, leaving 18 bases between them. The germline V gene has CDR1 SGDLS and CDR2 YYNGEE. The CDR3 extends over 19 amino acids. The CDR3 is CASSVGLAGGLAGANVLTF. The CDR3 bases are TGTGCCAGCAGCGTAGGATTGGCAGGGGGACTCGCTGGGGCCAACGTCCTGACTTTC.

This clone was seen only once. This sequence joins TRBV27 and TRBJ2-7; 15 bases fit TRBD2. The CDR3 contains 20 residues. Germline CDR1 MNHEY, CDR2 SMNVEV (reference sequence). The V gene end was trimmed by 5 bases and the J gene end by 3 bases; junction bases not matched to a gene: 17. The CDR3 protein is CASSPHLTPGTSGRSYEQYF. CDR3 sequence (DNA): TGTGCCAGCAGTCCCCACCTCACCCCCGGGACTAGCGGGAGGAGCTACGAGCAGTACTTC.